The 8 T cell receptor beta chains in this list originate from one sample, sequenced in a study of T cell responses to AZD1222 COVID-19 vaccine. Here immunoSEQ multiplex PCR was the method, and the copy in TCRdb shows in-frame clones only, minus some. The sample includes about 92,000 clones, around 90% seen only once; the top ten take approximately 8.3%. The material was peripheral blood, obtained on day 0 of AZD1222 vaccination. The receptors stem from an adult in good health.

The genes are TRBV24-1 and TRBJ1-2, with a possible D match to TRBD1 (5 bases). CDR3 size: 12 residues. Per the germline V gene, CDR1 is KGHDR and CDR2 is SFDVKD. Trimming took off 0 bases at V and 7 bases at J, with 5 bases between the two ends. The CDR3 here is CATSDLQGGYTF. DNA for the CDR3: TGTGCCACCAGTGATTTGCAGGGTGGCTACACCTTC.

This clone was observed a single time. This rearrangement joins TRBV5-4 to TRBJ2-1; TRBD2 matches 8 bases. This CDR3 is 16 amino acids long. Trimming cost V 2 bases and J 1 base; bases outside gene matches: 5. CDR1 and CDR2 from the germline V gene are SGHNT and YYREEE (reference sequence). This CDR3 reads CASSFTGGASYNEQFF. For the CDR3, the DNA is TGTGCCAGCAGCTTCACCGGGGGGGCTTCCTACAATGAGCAGTTCTTC.

The CDR3 DNA sequence: TGTGCCAGTAGTGCTCAGTACCAAGAGACCCAGTACTTC. It is translated as CASSAQYQETQYF. The genes are TRBV19 and TRBJ2-5; no firm D call. The germline CDR1 and CDR2 sequences are LNHDA and SQIVND (reference sequence). The CDR3 consists of 13 residues. Trimming removed 5 bases at V and 0 bases at J, with 7 bases between. The complete variable domain, with remaining parts taken from reference TRBV19 and TRBJ2-5, reads DGGITQSPKYLFRKEGQNVTLSCEQNLNHDAMYWYRQDPGQGLRLIYYSQIVNDFQKGDIAEGYSVSREKKESFPLTVTSAQKNPTAFYLCASSAQYQETQYFGPGTRLLVL.

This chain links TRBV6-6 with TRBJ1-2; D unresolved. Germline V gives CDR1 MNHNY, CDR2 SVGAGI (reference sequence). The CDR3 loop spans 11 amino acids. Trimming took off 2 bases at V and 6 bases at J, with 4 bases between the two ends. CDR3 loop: CASSYQNGYTF. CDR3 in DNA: TGTGCCAGCAGTTACCAAAATGGCTACACCTTC.

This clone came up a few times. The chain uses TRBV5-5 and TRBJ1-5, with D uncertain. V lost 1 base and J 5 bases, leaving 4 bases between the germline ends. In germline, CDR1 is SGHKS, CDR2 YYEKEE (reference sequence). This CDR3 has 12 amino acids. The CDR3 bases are TGTGCCAGCAGCTTGAATGATCAGCCCCAGCATTTT. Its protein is CASSLNDQPQHF.

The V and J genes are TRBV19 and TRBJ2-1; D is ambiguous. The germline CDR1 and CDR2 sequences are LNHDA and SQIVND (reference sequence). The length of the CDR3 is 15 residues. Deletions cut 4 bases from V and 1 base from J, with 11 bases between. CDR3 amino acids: CASSTAALSYNEQFF. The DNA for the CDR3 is TGTGCCAGTAGTACAGCCGCGTTATCCTACAATGAGCAGTTCTTC.

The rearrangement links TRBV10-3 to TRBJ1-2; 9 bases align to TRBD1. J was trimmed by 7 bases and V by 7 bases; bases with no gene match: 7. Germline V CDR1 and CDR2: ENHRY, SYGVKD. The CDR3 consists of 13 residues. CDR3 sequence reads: CAITASDRGGYTF. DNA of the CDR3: TGTGCCATCACTGCTTCGGACAGGGGTGGCTACACCTTC.

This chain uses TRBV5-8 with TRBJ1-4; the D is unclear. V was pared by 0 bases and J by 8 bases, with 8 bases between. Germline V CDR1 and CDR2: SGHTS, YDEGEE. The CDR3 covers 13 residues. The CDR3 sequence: CASSLGAGEKLFF. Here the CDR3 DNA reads TGTGCCAGCAGCTTGGGAGCGGGCGAAAAACTGTTTTTT.